These 13 T cell receptor beta chains were all obtained from the same sample, sequenced in a study of cytomegalovirus exposure and HLA in healthy donors. The PCR contained 60 Vbeta and 13 Jbeta primers. The method was immunoSEQ multiplex PCR; TCRdb's version includes in-frame clones alone and lacks a portion of them. The table has about 100,000 clones, roughly 71% seen once. Sequenced input: PBMCs. Receptor source: a man aged 50 to 59 in good health and CMV-seronegative.

The count of this clone is one. The chain recombines TRBV18 with TRBJ1-2; TRBD1 is a possible D gene (5 bases). This CDR3 is built from 17 residues. The germline gives CDR1 KGHSH, CDR2 LQKENI. Deletions cut 2 bases from V and 4 bases from J, with 20 bases between. The CDR3 sequence: CASSPSSKDSELYGYTF. CDR3 in DNA: TGTGCCAGCTCACCATCCTCGAAAGACAGCGAACTCTATGGCTACACCTTC.

The chain links TRBV27 to TRBJ1-2; 9 bases align to TRBD1. The germline gives CDR1 MNHEY, CDR2 SMNVEV (reference sequence). Trimming took 0 bases from V and 3 from J; bases not matched to a gene: 8. This CDR3 has 17 amino acids. Here the CDR3 DNA reads TGTGCCAGCAGTTTATCGTGGGGACAGGGACGTGACTATGGCTACACCTTC. Translated: CASSLSWGQGRDYGYTF.

This chain connects TRBV28 to TRBJ1-1; weak D call: TRBD1 (5 bases). The CDR3 loop spans 14 amino acids. The germline CDR1 and CDR2 sequences are MDHEN and SYDVKM. V lost 3 bases and J 4 bases, leaving 12 bases between the germline ends. The CDR3 sequence: CASSLWRDVTEAFF. The CDR3 DNA reads as TGTGCCAGCAGTTTGTGGAGGGACGTCACTGAAGCTTTCTTT.

The J gene is TRBJ2-7, the V gene TRBV2, with a tentative D call TRBD1 (5 bases). CDR1 is SNHLY and CDR2 is FYNNEI in the germline V gene. This CDR3 comprises 13 residues. Trimming removed 7 bases from V and 3 bases from J, with 13 bases in between. The CDR3 is CASNRQTVYEQYF. CDR3 sequence (DNA): TGTGCCAGCAACCGGCAGACAGTCTACGAGCAGTACTTC.

The rearrangement links TRBV28 to TRBJ2-3, with 13 bases lining up with TRBD2. Germline loops: CDR1 MDHEN, CDR2 SYDVKM. The J segment lost 7 bases and the V segment lost 6 bases, leaving 4 bases of the junction unmatched. This CDR3 has 14 residues. CDR3: CASRRGLAGNTQYF. The CDR3, as DNA: TGTGCCAGCAGACGGGGACTAGCGGGGAATACGCAGTATTTT.

This chain joins TRBV28 and TRBJ2-7; 7 bases are a match to TRBD2. V lost 7 bases and J lost 3; bases outside the gene matches: 3. This CDR3 comprises 12 residues. Germline CDR1 and CDR2: MDHEN and SYDVKM. The CDR3 DNA follows: TGTGCCAGCACTAGCGGACGCTACGAGCAGTACTTC. Translating it yields CASTSGRYEQYF. The full variable domain, completed using reference TRBV28 and TRBJ2-7, is DVKVTQSSRYLVKRTGEKVFLECVQDMDHENMFWYRQDPGLGLRLIYFSYDVKMKEKGDIPEGYSVSREKKERFSLILESASTNQTSMYLCASTSGRYEQYFGPGTRLTVT.

The chain joins TRBV13 to TRBJ2-7; 7 bases align to TRBD1. The germline gives CDR1 PRHDT, CDR2 FYEKMQ (reference sequence). Unmatched junction bases numbered 5, after V lost 4 bases and J lost 2 bases. This CDR3 spans 14 amino acids. CDR3 nucleotides: TGTGCCAGCAGCTCATACAGGGGCCCCTACGAGCAGTACTTC. Translating gives CASSSYRGPYEQYF.

The chain uses TRBV28 and TRBJ1-2, with D uncertain. Trimming removed 3 bases at V and 6 bases at J, with 8 bases between. There are 12 residues in the CDR3. Germline assignment: CDR1 MDHEN and CDR2 SYDVKM. In DNA form, the CDR3 reads TGTGCCAGCAGTTTTCAGAGGGATGGCTACACCTTC. It specifies CASSFQRDGYTF.

This clone was picked up one time. The CDR3 spells CASSLGLAGDGELFF. CDR3 nucleotides: TGTGCCAGCAGCTTGGGACTAGCGGGAGACGGGGAGCTGTTTTTT. The chain joins TRBV11-2 to TRBJ2-2, with TRBD2 matching 14 bases. The V and J ends lost 3 bases and 7 bases, in that order; junction bases with no gene match: 1. The CDR3 contains 15 residues. From germline, CDR1 is SGHAT and CDR2 FQNNGV.

In its sample, this clone was seen a few times. This sequence joins TRBV7-8 and TRBJ2-4; 7 nucleotides align to TRBD1. Trimming cost V 5 bases and J 6 bases; bases outside gene matches: 7. The CDR3 is made up of 14 amino acids. CDR1 and CDR2 from the germline V gene are SGHVS and FQNEAQ. The CDR3 sequence: CASSTGVYGNIQYF. For the CDR3, the DNA is TGTGCCAGCAGCACAGGGGTTTACGGAAACATTCAGTACTTC.

The rearrangement joins TRBV6-1 to TRBJ2-5; 7 positions match TRBD1. Losses at the gene ends were 3 bases for V and 5 bases for J; bases not matched to a gene: 6. Germline-derived CDR1 and CDR2 are MNHNS and SASEGT. This CDR3 spans 14 amino acids. This chain's CDR3 is CASSDPDREETQYF. As DNA, the CDR3 is TGTGCCAGCAGTGACCCCGACAGGGAGGAGACCCAGTACTTC.

The V gene is TRBV28, the J gene TRBJ2-7; TRBD2 matches 12 bases. Trimming removed 1 base from V and 0 bases from J; junction bases left unmatched: 1. The CDR3 has 16 amino acids. The germline gives CDR1 MDHEN, CDR2 SYDVKM. This chain's CDR3 is CASSLSSGGASYEQYF. The DNA of the CDR3 is TGTGCCAGCAGTTTATCTAGCGGGGGGGCCTCCTACGAGCAGTACTTC.

The rearrangement uses TRBV6-1 and TRBJ2-7; maybe TRBD1 (8 bases). Germline V gene sequence: CDR1 MNHNS, CDR2 SASEGT. The CDR3 runs to 12 residues. CDR3 sequence: CASTGEGWEQYF. The CDR3 DNA reads TGTGCGTCGACAGGGGAGGGGTGGGAGCAGTACTTC.